This is a list of T cell receptor beta chains from one sample in a study of T-cell memory formation after mild COVID-19. TCRdb recomputed calls from the 5' RACE reads with MiXCR, one row per CDR3 protein. The sample includes about 190,000 distinct CDR3 sequences, around 17% of them seen just once. The sample consisted of PBMCs or a T cell subset sorted from them (not recorded which). The receptors come from an adult woman who had mild COVID-19 (a few samples of this study predate the infection). Cell type and time point are not known. CDR3s include the opening cysteine and the closing phenylalanine or tryptophan. D genes are given only for firm matches. Size tells how often a clone was seen (once, few, many) or the class of an expanded clone, and some rows leave it out.

J gene	D gene	V gene	clone size	CDR3 DNA	CDR3 protein
TRBJ1-1	.	TRBV4-1	.	TGCGCCAGCAGCCACAGGGCTACGAACACTGAAGCTTTCTTT	CASSHRATNTEAFF
TRBJ2-7	.	TRBV2	.	TGTGCCAGCAGGGCGGGACTGCTCCAGCCCAATCCCTACGAGCAGTACTTC	CASRAGLLQPNPYEQYF
TRBJ2-1	TRBD2	TRBV5-1	many	TGCGCCAGCAGCCGGCGACTAGCGGGATCCAATGAGCAGTTCTTC	CASSRRLAGSNEQFF
TRBJ2-1	TRBD2	TRBV18	.	TGTGCCAGCTCACCACCAAGCGGGAGGTTCGGTGAGCAGTTCTTC	CASSPPSGRFGEQFF
TRBJ2-7	.	TRBV24-1	.	TGTGCCACCAGTGGCGGGCCATGGGACGAGCAGTACTTC	CATSGGPWDEQYF
TRBJ2-1	.	TRBV7-9	few	TGTGCCAGCAGCCCCGGTGCGGGTGATGAGCAGTTCTTC	CASSPGAGDEQFF
TRBJ1-2	.	TRBV12-3/TRBV12-4	.	TGTGCCAGCAGTTTCCCCCCCTCCTATGGCTACACCTTC	CASSFPPSYGYTF
TRBJ2-7	TRBD2	TRBV2	few	TGTGCCAGCAGTGAAAGGGGGACTAGCGGGGGAATGGAGTACTTC	CASSERGTSGGMEYF
TRBJ1-1	.	TRBV7-3	.	TGTGCCAGCAGCTTGGCCCGAAGGGGGGAAGCTTTCTTT	CASSLARRGEAFF
TRBJ1-3	.	TRBV27	.	TGTGCCAGCAGTTTCGCGGGGGCGAGAAACACCATATATTTT	CASSFAGARNTIYF
TRBJ1-1	.	TRBV29-1	few	TGCAGCGTTGAAAGAACAGCCATGAACACTGAAGCTTTCTTT	CSVERTAMNTEAFF
TRBJ2-5	.	TRBV29-1	.	TGCAGCGTTGAATCTTCGGGAGCCTACCAAGAGACCCAGTACTTC	CSVESSGAYQETQYF